This T cell receptor (beta chain) was sequenced in a study of T-cell memory formation after mild COVID-19. This clonotype was counted only a few times. Antigen unknown. This CDR3 has 11 amino acids. Germline V gene data show CDR1 as SEHNR and CDR2 as FQNEAQ (reference sequence). The V gene lost 5 bases and the J gene lost 3 bases, with 1 base spanning the gap. Points from the study as a whole: A second wave expanding day 15 to 37 was CD4+-biased; contracting clones were balanced. The finding that pre-infection memory included some responding clones suggested that cross-reactive memory joined. CD8+ contracting clones occupied EMRA, while CD4+ ones occupied mainly CM and EM.

Libraries for TCRalpha and TCRbeta carried sample barcodes and unique molecular identifiers via 5'RACE. In TCRdb, the 5' RACE reads were re-called with MiXCR into one record per CDR3 protein. The sample carries just under 150,000 distinct CDR3 sequences, around 21% recorded once. This clonotype was sampled from an adult woman who had mild COVID-19 (a few samples of this study predate the infection). Cell type and time point are not known. The sample consisted of PBMCs or a T cell subset sorted from them (not recorded which). The chain combines TRBV7-9 with TRBJ1-4; no firm D call. The CDR3 sequence is CASSPNEKLFF. CDR3 bases: TGTGCCAGCAGCCCTAATGAAAAACTGTTTTTT.